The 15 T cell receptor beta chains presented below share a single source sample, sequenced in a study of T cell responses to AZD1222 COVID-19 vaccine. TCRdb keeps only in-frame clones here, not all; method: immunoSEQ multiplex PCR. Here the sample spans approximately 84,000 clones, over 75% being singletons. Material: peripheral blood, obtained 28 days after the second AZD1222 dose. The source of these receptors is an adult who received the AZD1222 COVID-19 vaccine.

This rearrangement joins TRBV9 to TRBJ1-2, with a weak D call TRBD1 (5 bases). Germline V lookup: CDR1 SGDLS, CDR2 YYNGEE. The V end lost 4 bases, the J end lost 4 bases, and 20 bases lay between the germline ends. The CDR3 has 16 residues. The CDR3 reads CASSPQGRNFGYGYTF. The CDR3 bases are TGTGCCAGCAGCCCCCAGGGACGGAACTTCGGCTATGGCTACACCTTC.

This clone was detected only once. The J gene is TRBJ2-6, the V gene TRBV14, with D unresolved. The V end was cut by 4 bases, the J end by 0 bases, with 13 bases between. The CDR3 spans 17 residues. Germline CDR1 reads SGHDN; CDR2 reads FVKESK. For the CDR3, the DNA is TGTGCCAGCAGCCGCTTAACGGTAAACTCTGGGGCCAACGTCCTGACTTTC. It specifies CASSRLTVNSGANVLTF.

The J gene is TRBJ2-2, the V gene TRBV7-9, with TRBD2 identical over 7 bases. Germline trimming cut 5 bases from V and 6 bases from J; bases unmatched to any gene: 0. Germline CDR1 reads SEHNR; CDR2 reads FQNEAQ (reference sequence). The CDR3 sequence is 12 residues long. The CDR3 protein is CASSGGAGELFF. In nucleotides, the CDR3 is TGTGCCAGCAGCGGGGGGGCCGGGGAGCTGTTTTTT.

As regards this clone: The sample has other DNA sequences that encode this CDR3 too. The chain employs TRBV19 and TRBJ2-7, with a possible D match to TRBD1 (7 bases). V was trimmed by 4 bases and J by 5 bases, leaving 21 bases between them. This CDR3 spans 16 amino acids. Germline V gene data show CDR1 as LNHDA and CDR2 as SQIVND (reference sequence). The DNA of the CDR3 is TGTGCCAGTAGTAGGACAGGAGGGATATCTAATGACGAGCAGTACTTC. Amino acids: CASSRTGGISNDEQYF.

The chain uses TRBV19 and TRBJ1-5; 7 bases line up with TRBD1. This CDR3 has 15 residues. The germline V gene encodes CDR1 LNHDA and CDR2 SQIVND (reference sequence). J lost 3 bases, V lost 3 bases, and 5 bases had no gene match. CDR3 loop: CASSIERGLNQPQHF. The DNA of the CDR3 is TGTGCCAGTAGTATTGAAAGGGGGCTCAATCAGCCCCAGCATTTT.

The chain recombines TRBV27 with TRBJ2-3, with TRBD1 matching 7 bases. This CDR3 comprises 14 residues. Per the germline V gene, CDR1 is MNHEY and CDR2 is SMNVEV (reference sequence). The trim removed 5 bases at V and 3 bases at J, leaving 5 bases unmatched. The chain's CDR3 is CASSRGRSTDTQYF. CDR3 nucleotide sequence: TGTGCCAGCAGTAGGGGGCGAAGTACAGATACGCAGTATTTT.

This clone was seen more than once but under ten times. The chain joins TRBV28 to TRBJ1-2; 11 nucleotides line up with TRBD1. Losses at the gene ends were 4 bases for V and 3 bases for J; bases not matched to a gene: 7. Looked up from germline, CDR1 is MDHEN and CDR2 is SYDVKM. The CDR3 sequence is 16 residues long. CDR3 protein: CASSSGGQGVYYGYTF. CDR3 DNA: TGTGCCAGCAGTTCTGGGGGACAGGGGGTTTACTATGGCTACACCTTC.

The CDR3 coding sequence is TGTGCCAGCACGGAATACCGGGACAGGGGCCTCTATGGCTACACCTTC. Translated: CASTEYRDRGLYGYTF. This rearrangement joins TRBV18 to TRBJ1-2; TRBD1 agrees at 10 bases. The V gene's germline CDR1 is KGHSH and CDR2 LQKENI. The CDR3 consists of 16 residues. With 8 bases clipped from V and 4 bases from J, the junction kept 13 bases outside the gene matches.

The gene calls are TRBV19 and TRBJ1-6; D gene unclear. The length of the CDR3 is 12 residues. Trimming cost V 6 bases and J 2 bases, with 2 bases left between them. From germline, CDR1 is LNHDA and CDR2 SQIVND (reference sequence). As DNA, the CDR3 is TGTGCCAGTAGGGCCTATAATTCACCCCTCCACTTT. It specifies CASRAYNSPLHF.

The CDR3 DNA reads TGTGCCAGCAGCCAAATTGGGCCAGTCGATGGCTACACCTTC. Translated, it gives CASSQIGPVDGYTF. The rearrangement joins TRBV3-1 (or the pseudogene TRBV3-2) to TRBJ1-2; no definite D call. Trimming pared 2 bases from V and 6 bases from J, leaving 13 bases between. Looked up from germline, CDR1 is LGHDT and CDR2 is YNNKEL (reference sequence). The CDR3 runs 14 residues.

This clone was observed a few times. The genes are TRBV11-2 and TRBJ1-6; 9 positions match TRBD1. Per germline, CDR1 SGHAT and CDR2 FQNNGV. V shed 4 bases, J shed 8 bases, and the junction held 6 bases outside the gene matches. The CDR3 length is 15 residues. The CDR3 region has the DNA TGTGCCAGCAGCTCCGACAGGGGGTTATATTCACCCCTCCACTTT. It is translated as CASSSDRGLYSPLHF.

The CDR3 nucleotides read TGTGCCTGGAAGATAGGGGCGTCCACTGAAGCTTTCTTT. Translating it yields CAWKIGASTEAFF. This chain links TRBV30 with TRBJ1-1, with D perhaps matching TRBD1 (5 bases). This CDR3 comprises 13 residues. Trimming left V 4 bases short and J 4 bases short, with 13 bases between. Per germline, CDR1 GTSNPN and CDR2 SVGIG (reference sequence).

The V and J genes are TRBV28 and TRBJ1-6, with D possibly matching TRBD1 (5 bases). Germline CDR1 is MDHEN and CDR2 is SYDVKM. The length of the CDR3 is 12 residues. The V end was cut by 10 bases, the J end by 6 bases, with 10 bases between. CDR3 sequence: CATRTSNSPLHF. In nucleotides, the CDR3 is TGTGCCACCCGGACAAGTAATTCACCCCTCCACTTT.

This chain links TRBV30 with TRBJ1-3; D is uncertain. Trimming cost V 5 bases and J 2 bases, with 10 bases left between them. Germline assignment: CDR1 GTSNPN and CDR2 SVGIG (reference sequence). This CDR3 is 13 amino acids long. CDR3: CAWDFQTGNTIYF. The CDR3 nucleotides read TGTGCCTGGGACTTCCAGACTGGAAACACCATATATTTT.

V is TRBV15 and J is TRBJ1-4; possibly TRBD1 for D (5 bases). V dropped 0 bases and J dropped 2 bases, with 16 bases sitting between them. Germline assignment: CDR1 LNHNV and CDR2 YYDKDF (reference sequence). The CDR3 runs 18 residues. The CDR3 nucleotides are TGTGCCACCAGCAGAGATCTCTTGGGGCGCATGACTAATGAAAAACTGTTTTTT. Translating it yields CATSRDLLGRMTNEKLFF.